The 26 T cell receptor beta chains below were found in one sample sequenced in a study of blood T cell repertoires in COVID-19. Using immunoSEQ multiplex PCR, the repertoire was profiled, and TCRdb retains in-frame clones only, with some absent. This table has about 250,000 clones, roughly four fifths appearing once. Sequencing was performed on peripheral blood. The receptors were gathered from a woman in her 70s with acute or convalescent COVID-19.

The chain joins TRBV19 to TRBJ1-6; tentative D call: TRBD1 (5 bases). Trimming shortened V by 5 bases and J by 9 bases, and 20 bases separated the two germline ends. Germline V gene lookup returns CDR1 LNHDA and CDR2 SQIVND (reference sequence). CDR3 length equals 16 residues. This chain's CDR3 is CASSFRTSGPGSPLHF. CDR3 DNA sequence: TGTGCCAGTAGTTTTAGGACATCTGGGCCGGGTTCACCCCTCCACTTT.

The chain links TRBV10-3 to TRBJ2-6; unclear D gene. The CDR3 runs 14 residues. Germline V gives CDR1 ENHRY, CDR2 SYGVKD. V was cut by 4 bases and J by 8 bases, with 12 bases left in between. The CDR3 region is CAISVREPTNVLTF. The CDR3 DNA sequence: TGTGCCATCAGTGTACGTGAGCCTACCAACGTCCTGACTTTC.

This rearrangement joins TRBV24-1 to TRBJ1-5; D might be TRBD1 (6 bases). The V gene's germline CDR1 is KGHDR and CDR2 SFDVKD. The CDR3 covers 15 residues. V gave up 3 bases and J gave up 2 bases, with 10 bases separating them. CDR3 sequence: CATSDNRDGNQPQHF. The CDR3 nucleotides read TGTGCCACCAGTGATAACAGGGATGGCAATCAGCCCCAGCATTTT.

The chain links TRBV10-1 to TRBJ2-1; D may be TRBD2 (6 bases). Trimming cost V 8 bases and J 0 bases, with 11 bases left between them. Germline V CDR1 and CDR2: WNHNN, SYGVQD (reference sequence). This CDR3 is 14 amino acids long. Here the CDR3 DNA reads TGCGCCAGCGGATCTAGCGCCTCCTACAATGAGCAGTTCTTC. Its protein product is CASGSSASYNEQFF.

The rearrangement uses TRBV4-1 and TRBJ1-1; D not resolved. Germline-derived CDR1 and CDR2 are MGHRA and YSYEKL. V was trimmed by 6 bases and J by 1 base, leaving 12 bases between them. The CDR3 has 14 residues. The CDR3 DNA follows: TGCGCCAGCAGGCCCAACAGCCAGAACACTGAAGCTTTCTTT. Amino acid sequence: CASRPNSQNTEAFF.

The rearrangement links TRBV12-3 or TRBV12-4 to TRBJ1-3, with D hard to call. The V end lost 9 bases, the J end lost 4 bases, and 13 bases lay between the germline ends. The CDR3 spans 13 residues. In DNA, the CDR3 is TGTGCCAGTCGTGGGAGGTCAGGAAACACCATATATTTT. Encoded protein: CASRGRSGNTIYF.

The chain recombines TRBV6-5 with TRBJ1-2, with D tentatively TRBD1 (6 bases). Germline V CDR1 and CDR2: MNHEY, SVGAGI. This CDR3 has 14 amino acids. Trimming cost V 6 bases and J 5 bases, with 16 bases left between them. This chain's CDR3 is CASSGNSGVYGYTF. The CDR3 region has the DNA TGTGCCAGCAGCGGGAATTCAGGGGTGTATGGCTACACCTTC.

Only a few counts were recorded for this clone. The chain employs TRBV5-1 and TRBJ2-3; the D gene is possibly TRBD2 (6 bases). Germline V gene sequence: CDR1 SGHRS, CDR2 YFSETQ. Trimming took 5 bases from V and 6 from J, leaving 16 bases between them. The CDR3 runs to 14 residues. CDR3 coding DNA: TGCGCCAGCAGTTTAGCGGACGCGGGGGATACGCAGTATTTT. Encoded protein: CASSLADAGDTQYF.

The chain carries TRBV10-3 and TRBJ1-1, with 7 bases matching TRBD1. The V and J ends lost 10 bases and 0 bases, in that order; junction bases with no gene match: 5. From germline, CDR1 is ENHRY and CDR2 SYGVKD. The CDR3 consists of 13 residues. The DNA of the CDR3 is TGTGCCAGCGCAGGGGGGATGAACACTGAAGCTTTCTTT. Residues: CASAGGMNTEAFF.

The rearrangement uses TRBV30 and TRBJ1-4; a possible D gene is TRBD1 (5 bases). V lost 0 bases and J 5 bases, leaving 19 bases between the germline ends. The CDR3 totals 17 residues. Looked up from germline, CDR1 is GTSNPN and CDR2 is SVGIG (reference sequence). CDR3 coding DNA: TGTGCCTGGAGTGTAAAAGGGGCACGTCTCCTGAATGAAAAACTGTTTTTT. This gives the protein CAWSVKGARLLNEKLFF.

This chain joins TRBV19 and TRBJ1-1, with D perhaps matching TRBD1 (6 bases). The CDR3 sequence is 14 residues long. Germline V gene sequence: CDR1 LNHDA, CDR2 SQIVND (reference sequence). Between the trimmed V and J ends, which lost 3 bases and 2 bases, there was a span of 10 bases. The CDR3 sequence: CASSMDRINTEAFF. DNA for the CDR3: TGTGCCAGTAGTATGGACAGAATAAACACTGAAGCTTTCTTT.

This chain links TRBV10-1 with TRBJ1-2; D is unresolved. The CDR3 is 13 residues long. The V gene lost 2 bases and the J gene lost 1 base, with 5 bases spanning the gap. Germline V lookup: CDR1 WNHNN, CDR2 SYGVQD (reference sequence). The chain's CDR3 is CASSEGSNYGYTF. DNA for the CDR3: TGCGCCAGCAGTGAGGGCAGTAACTATGGCTACACCTTC.

This clone has just a few counts. The chain joins TRBV19 to TRBJ2-2, with 8 bases matching TRBD1. In germline, CDR1 is LNHDA, CDR2 SQIVND (reference sequence). The CDR3 spans 16 residues. V was pared by 6 bases and J by 4 bases, with 10 bases of the junction left unmatched. The CDR3 bases are TGTGCCAGTAGCTCTCACGGGCAGGGGGCCACCGGGGAGCTGTTTTTT. Protein sequence: CASSSHGQGATGELFF.

As to this clone: Other DNA sequences in the same sample also yield this CDR3. This chain uses TRBV5-6 with TRBJ1-4; D is ambiguous. V lost 0 bases and J 4 bases, leaving 7 bases between the germline ends. Germline CDR1 reads SGHDT; CDR2 reads YYEEEE. The CDR3 has 14 amino acids. The CDR3 DNA reads TGTGCCAGCAGCTTGGCAGGAAATAATGAAAAACTGTTTTTT. Amino acid sequence: CASSLAGNNEKLFF.

This clone was seen more than once but under ten times. This chain links TRBV4-3 with TRBJ2-1; 8 bases map to TRBD2. This CDR3 region has 15 residues. Per the germline V gene, CDR1 is LGHNA and CDR2 is YSLEER. V lost 4 bases, J lost 6 bases, and 8 bases stayed unmatched. The DNA of the CDR3 is TGCGCCAGCAGCCCTGATGGCGGGGGGTCCAATGAGCAGTTCTTC. The encoded protein is CASSPDGGGSNEQFF.

The chain recombines TRBV6-2 or TRBV6-3 with TRBJ2-4, with a weak D call TRBD2 (6 bases). Trimming shortened V by 1 base and J by 0 bases, and 10 bases separated the two germline ends. The CDR3 is 16 amino acids. CDR1 and CDR2 (germline): MNHEY, SVGEGT. CDR3 loop: CASSYLAGLAKNIQYF. The CDR3 coding sequence is TGTGCCAGCAGTTACTTGGCGGGACTAGCCAAAAACATTCAGTACTTC.

The V call is TRBV5-5, the J call TRBJ2-3, with unresolved D. Between the trimmed V and J ends, which lost 0 bases and 9 bases, there was a span of 11 bases. Germline-derived CDR1 and CDR2 are SGHKS and YYEKEE (reference sequence). The CDR3 is made up of 13 amino acids. The CDR3 DNA is TGTGCCAGCAGCTTGGGTCAGACACAAACGCAGTATTTT. It encodes CASSLGQTQTQYF.

V is TRBV25-1 and J is TRBJ1-2; possibly TRBD1 for D (6 bases). The germline V gene has CDR1 MGHDK and CDR2 SYGVNS. The CDR3 has 14 residues. Trimming pared 2 bases from V and 2 bases from J, leaving 9 bases between. The CDR3 sequence is CASSEPGANYGYTF. As DNA, the CDR3 is TGTGCCAGCAGTGAACCAGGGGCCAACTATGGCTACACCTTC.

The chain has TRBV7-2 and TRBJ2-5; 7 bases match TRBD2. Germline lookup yields CDR1 SGHTA and CDR2 FQGNSA. The CDR3 is made up of 14 amino acids. V shed 5 bases and J 5 bases; nucleotides not matched to a gene: 8. The CDR3 nucleotides read TGTGCCAGCAGCCTCGGACTAGGCGGGGAGACCCAGTACTTC. This sequence encodes CASSLGLGGETQYF.

J is TRBJ1-2 and V is TRBV28; unclear D gene. CDR3 size: 14 residues. The germline V gene has CDR1 MDHEN and CDR2 SYDVKM. Trimming took 4 bases from V and 0 from J, leaving 9 bases between them. Here the CDR3 reads CASSSQIPNYGYTF. For the CDR3, the DNA is TGTGCCAGCAGTTCACAAATACCTAACTATGGCTACACCTTC.

V and J are TRBV9 and TRBJ1-1; no clear D gene. The CDR3 length is 15 residues. In germline, CDR1 is SGDLS, CDR2 YYNGEE. The V end lost 4 bases, the J end lost 1 base, and 14 bases lay between the germline ends. CDR3 sequence (DNA): TGTGCCAGCAGCCTCACTTCCGACAAGAACACTGAAGCTTTCTTT. Its translation: CASSLTSDKNTEAFF.

As regards this clone: This CDR3 is also generated by other DNA sequences in the sample. J is TRBJ1-2 and V is TRBV6-5, with D uncertain. From germline, CDR1 is MNHEY and CDR2 SVGAGI. The CDR3 is 13 residues long. V lost 9 bases, J lost 0 bases, and 11 bases lay in between. In DNA, the CDR3 is TGTGCCAGTAGTACCGGAGCTAACTATGGCTACACCTTC. Protein sequence: CASSTGANYGYTF.

This rearrangement joins TRBV6-5 to TRBJ1-2; D is unresolved. The CDR3 loop spans 13 amino acids. V lost 6 bases, J lost 4 bases, and 12 bases lay in between. CDR1 is MNHEY and CDR2 is SVGAGI in the germline V gene. The CDR3 is CASSEGARYGYTF. In DNA form, the CDR3 reads TGTGCCAGCAGCGAGGGAGCGCGCTATGGCTACACCTTC.

The chain couples TRBV5-1 to TRBJ2-5; D may be TRBD2 (7 bases). The CDR3 loop spans 16 amino acids. Per the germline V gene, CDR1 is SGHRS and CDR2 is YFSETQ. Trimming left V 1 base short and J 1 base short, with 14 bases between. As DNA, the CDR3 is TGCGCCAGCAGCTTGTCTTTGCGGGGGCGCCAAGAGACCCAGTACTTC. Translation gives CASSLSLRGRQETQYF.

This rearrangement joins TRBV6-2 or TRBV6-3 to TRBJ2-3; a weak D match, TRBD2 (7 bases). Germline V gene lookup returns CDR1 MNHEY and CDR2 SVGEGT. The CDR3 sequence is 16 residues long. Trimming cost V 4 bases and J 0 bases, with 14 bases left between them. CDR3 residues: CASSSLGGQSTDTQYF. CDR3 DNA: TGTGCCAGCAGTTCCCTGGGGGGGCAAAGCACAGATACGCAGTATTTT.

The V gene is TRBV10-3, the J gene TRBJ2-6; 7 nucleotides match TRBD1. The germline V gene encodes CDR1 ENHRY and CDR2 SYGVKD. The CDR3 spans 16 residues. After removal of 7 bases from V and 2 bases from J, the junction contained 8 bases not matched to a gene. The CDR3 DNA reads TGTGCCATCAACGGCAGGGGGTCCACTGGGGCCAACGTCCTGACTTTC. Amino acid sequence: CAINGRGSTGANVLTF.